This T cell receptor beta chain was sequenced in a study of shared clonotypes between healthy human individuals. Study-level findings and limits: Sharing of clonotypes among donors was expected to vary with sequencing depth. The represented genetic and exposure-history diversity was limited by the small number of donors.

This was a deep-level run. Generated by immunoSEQ multiplex PCR, the TCRdb table keeps only in-frame clones and is missing some. The repertoire includes around 2.3 million clones, about 94% of them detected once, and roughly 0.13% sits in the top ten. V was pared by 3 bases and J by 11 bases, with 19 bases between. The germline V gene has CDR1 LNHDA and CDR2 SQIVND (reference sequence). This CDR3 contains 14 residues. Concerning this clone itself: Its target is not known.

This sequence originates from a man between 18 and 29 years old in good health. The J gene is TRBJ1-1, the V gene TRBV19, with D possibly matching TRBD1 (5 bases). Material: naive CD4+ T cells sorted from blood. As to subset: CD45RA+ positively selected. The DNA for the CDR3 is TGTGCCAGTAGTATTGACCCCAGGCCAGGGACTGCTTTCTTT. It is translated as CASSIDPRPGTAFF.